The entry below describes one T cell receptor beta chain. This CDR3 has 12 residues. Per the germline V gene, CDR1 is SEHNR and CDR2 is FQNEAQ (reference sequence). Trimming removed 11 bases at V and 1 base at J, with 12 bases between. This entry is derived from a study of blood T cell repertoires in COVID-19. Across the whole study: There were acute and convalescent COVID-19 samples, and they came from the United States, Italy and Spain. From T cells, B-cell-depleted T cells, or PBMCs came the material, which was cDNA or gDNA.

Original methodology: Reference gene primer amplification in the assay estimated nucleated cell counts. Profiling relied on immunoSEQ multiplex PCR, and the TCRdb table lists in-frame clones only, not all of them. V and J calls plus clone size are reproduced from that table; the DNA served to infer D and trimming. The sample yields about 190,000 clones, 85% to 90% seen once. Sequenced material: peripheral blood. The rearrangement uses TRBV7-9 and TRBJ2-7; a weak D match, TRBD2 (5 bases). The receptor was derived from a human donor in a cohort sampled during active COVID-19. CDR3: CASTRESYEQYF. The CDR3 region has the DNA TGTGCCTCCACTAGGGAGTCCTACGAGCAGTACTTC.